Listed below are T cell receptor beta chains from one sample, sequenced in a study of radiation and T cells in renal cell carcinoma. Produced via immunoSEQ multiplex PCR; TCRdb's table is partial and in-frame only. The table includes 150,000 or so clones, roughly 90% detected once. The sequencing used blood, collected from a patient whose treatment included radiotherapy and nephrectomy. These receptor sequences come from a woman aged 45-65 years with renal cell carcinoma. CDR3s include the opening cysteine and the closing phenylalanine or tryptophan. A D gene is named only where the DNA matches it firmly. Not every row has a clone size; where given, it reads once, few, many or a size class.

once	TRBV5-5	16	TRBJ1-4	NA	CASSRGGLTGNEKLFF	TGTGCCAGCAGCCGGGGGGGTCTCACAGGAAATGAAAAACTGTTTTTT
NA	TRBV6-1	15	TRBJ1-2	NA	CASSAPPQANYGYTF	TGTGCCAGCAGTGCACCCCCCCAGGCGAACTATGGCTACACCTTC
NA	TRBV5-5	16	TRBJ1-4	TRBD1	CASSHPPGQGREKLFF	TGTGCCAGCAGCCACCCTCCCGGACAGGGTCGGGAAAAACTGTTTTTT
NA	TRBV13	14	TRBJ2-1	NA	CASSLGAYYNEQFF	TGTGCCAGCAGCTTAGGAGCTTATTACAATGAGCAGTTCTTC
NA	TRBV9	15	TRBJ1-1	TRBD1	CASSVEGDRVSEAFF	TGTGCCAGCAGCGTAGAAGGGGACAGGGTTTCTGAAGCTTTCTTT
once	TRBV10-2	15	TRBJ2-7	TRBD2	CASRLAGGPQDEQYF	TGCGCCAGCAGACTAGCGGGGGGTCCCCAAGACGAGCAGTACTTC
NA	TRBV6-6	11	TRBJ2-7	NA	CASSTRDEQYF	TGTGCCAGCAGTACGAGGGATGAGCAGTACTTC
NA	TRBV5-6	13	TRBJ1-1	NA	CASSLDSGRQAFF	TGTGCCAGCAGCTTGGATAGCGGAAGGCAAGCTTTCTTT
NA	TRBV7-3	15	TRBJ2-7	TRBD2	CASSRPSGGAGEQYF	TGTGCCAGCAGCCGGCCTTCGGGGGGGGCCGGCGAGCAGTACTTC
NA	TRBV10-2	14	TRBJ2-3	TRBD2	CASIARGGADTQYF	TGCGCCAGCATCGCTCGCGGGGGAGCAGATACGCAGTATTTT
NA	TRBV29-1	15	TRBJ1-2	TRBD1	CSVGGQGEQHGGYTF	TGCAGCGTAGGGGGACAGGGGGAACAACATGGTGGCTACACCTTC
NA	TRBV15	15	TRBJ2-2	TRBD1	CATSRLQGGTGELFF	TGTGCCACCAGCAGGTTACAGGGGGGAACCGGGGAGCTGTTTTTT
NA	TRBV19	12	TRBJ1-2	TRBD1	CAGRQGNYGYTF	TGTGCCGGTCGACAGGGCAACTATGGCTACACCTTC
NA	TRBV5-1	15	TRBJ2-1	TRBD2	CASSLAGTRGNEQFF	TGCGCCAGCAGCTTGGCCGGGACTAGAGGTAATGAGCAGTTCTTC
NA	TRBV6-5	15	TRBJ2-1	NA	CASSNGQGNNNEQFF	TGTGCCAGCAGCAACGGCCAGGGGAACAACAATGAGCAGTTCTTC
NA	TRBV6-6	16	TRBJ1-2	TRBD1	CASSPSSDRDNYGYTF	TGTGCCAGCAGTCCCTCATCTGACAGGGACAACTATGGCTACACCTTC
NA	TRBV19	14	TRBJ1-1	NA	CASSIVPGVSEAFF	TGTGCCAGTAGTATAGTCCCGGGCGTCTCTGAAGCTTTCTTT
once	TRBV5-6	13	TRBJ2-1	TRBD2	CASRPGLAGSQFF	TGTGCCAGCAGACCGGGACTAGCGGGTTCCCAGTTCTTC
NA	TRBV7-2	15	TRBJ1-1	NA	CASSFPRDWGTEAFF	TGTGCCAGCAGCTTCCCCCGGGATTGGGGTACTGAAGCTTTCTTT
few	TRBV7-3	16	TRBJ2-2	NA	CASSSRQVANTGELFF	TGTGCCAGCAGCTCCCGGCAGGTTGCGAACACCGGGGAGCTGTTTTTT
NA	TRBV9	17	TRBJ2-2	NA	CASSVGIGGARTGELFF	TGTGCCAGCAGCGTCGGTATTGGGGGGGCGCGAACCGGGGAGCTGTTTTTT
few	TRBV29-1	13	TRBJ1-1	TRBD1	CSVARQGITEAFF	TGCAGCGTGGCTAGACAGGGGATCACTGAAGCTTTCTTT
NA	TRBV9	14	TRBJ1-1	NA	CASSVDWGRTEAFF	TGTGCCAGCAGCGTAGATTGGGGGCGAACTGAAGCTTTCTTT
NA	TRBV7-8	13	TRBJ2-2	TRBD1	CASSLQGTGELFF	TGTGCCAGCAGTCTACAGGGGACCGGGGAGCTGTTTTTT
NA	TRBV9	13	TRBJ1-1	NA	CASSEGFLTEAFF	TGTGCCAGCAGCGAGGGGTTCCTCACTGAAGCTTTCTTT
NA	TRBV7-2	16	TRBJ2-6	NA	CASSSGGNSGANVLTF	TGTGCCAGCAGCTCCGGAGGGAATTCTGGGGCCAACGTCCTGACTTTC
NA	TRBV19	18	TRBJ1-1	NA	CASSPRLSQTAVNTEAFF	TGTGCCAGTAGTCCGAGACTGAGCCAAACCGCGGTGAACACTGAAGCTTTCTTT
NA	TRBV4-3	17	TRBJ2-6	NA	CASSPYQQGAGANVLTF	TGCGCCAGCAGCCCTTACCAACAGGGCGCTGGGGCCAACGTCCTGACTTTC
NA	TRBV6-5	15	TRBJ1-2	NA	CASSYFVGGEDGYTF	TGTGCCAGCAGTTACTTCGTCGGCGGGGAGGATGGCTACACCTTC
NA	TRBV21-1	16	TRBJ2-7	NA	CASSPQAGQGAGEQYF	TGTGCCAGCAGCCCCCAAGCCGGACAGGGGGCGGGTGAGCAGTACTTC
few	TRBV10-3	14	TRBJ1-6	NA	CAISGLGGESPLHF	TGTGCCATCAGTGGCCTGGGGGGCGAATCACCCCTCCACTTT
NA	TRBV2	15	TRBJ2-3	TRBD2	CASSGLAEDTDTQYF	TGTGCCAGCAGTGGACTAGCGGAGGACACAGATACGCAGTATTTT
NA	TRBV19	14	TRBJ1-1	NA	CASSMDGSNTEAFF	TGTGCCAGTAGTATGGACGGGTCCAACACTGAAGCTTTCTTT
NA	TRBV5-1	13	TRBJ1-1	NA	CASSLGGNTEAFF	TGCGCCAGCAGCTTGGGGGGGAACACTGAAGCTTTCTTT
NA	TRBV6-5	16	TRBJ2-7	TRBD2	CASSYGGVGGTYEQYF	TGTGCCAGCAGTTACGGGGGGGTTGGGGGAACCTACGAGCAGTACTTC
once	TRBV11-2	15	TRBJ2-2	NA	CASSPTTFLTGELFF	TGTGCCAGCAGCCCTACCACTTTTCTCACCGGGGAGCTGTTTTTT
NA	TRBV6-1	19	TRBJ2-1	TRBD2	CASSATGLAGGNSYNEQFF	TGTGCCAGCAGTGCGACGGGACTAGCGGGGGGAAACTCCTACAATGAGCAGTTCTTC